The clone carrying this T cell receptor beta chain has only a few counts. Its antigen is undetermined. This may be a read error: a much more frequent sequence differs by one nucleotide. Lacking the conserved final phenylalanine or tryptophan, this CDR3 likely reflects a read error. CDR1 is SGHTS, CDR2 YDEGEE, per germline. The CDR3 extends over 13 amino acids. Trimming took 2 bases from V and 11 from J, leaving 16 bases between them. This entry comes from a study of Graves' ophthalmopathy and Graves' hyperthyroidism. Amplification from RNA transcripts yielded the TCR beta CDR3 regions. RT-PCR with HTBI primers came first, then second-round multiplex PCR. TCRdb itself ran the multiplex PCR reads through MiXCR, one entry per CDR3 protein. The sample records around 400,000 distinct CDR3 sequences, 15% to 20% being singletons. For donors with ophthalmopathy, the disease showed moderate-to-severe activity, reached CAS ≥3 and NOSPECS ≥4, and had lasted under 3 months. Lactation, pregnancy, uncontrolled infections and other autoimmune diseases were all grounds for excluding patients. It was on clinical symptoms, serum thyroxine, TRAb, thyroid ultrasound and orbital computed tomography that diagnosis relied.

The study's findings and limits: The majority of expanded thyroid clonotypes above 0.001 frequency also occurred in blood.

The sample consisted of peripheral blood. The chain couples TRBV5-8 to TRBJ1-1; D is uncertain. This sequence was found in a woman under 30 with Graves' ophthalmopathy. CDR3 in DNA: TGTGCCAGCAGCTTCCGGGCCCGAGATCAGGCTTTCTTA. Its protein is CASSFRARDQAFL.